A single sample gave rise to the 25 T cell receptor beta chains below, sequenced in a study of blood T cell repertoires in COVID-19. Generated by immunoSEQ multiplex PCR, the TCRdb table keeps only in-frame clones and is missing some. Counted here are about 290,000 clones, 85% occurring once; the ten biggest clones make up over 3.5%. Sequenced: peripheral blood. The receptors shown here come from a woman between 45 and 65 years old with active or convalescent COVID-19.

The chain is built from TRBV19 and TRBJ1-5, with D tentatively TRBD1 (5 bases). Looked up from germline, CDR1 is LNHDA and CDR2 is SQIVND (reference sequence). Trimming removed 7 bases at V and 3 bases at J, with 10 bases between. CDR3 size: 13 residues. This CDR3 is CASNPGPNQPQHF. CDR3 nucleotides: TGTGCCAGTAACCCAGGGCCCAATCAGCCCCAGCATTTT.

This clone was observed a handful of times. The chain has TRBV10-3 and TRBJ2-1, with 8 bases matching TRBD1. The CDR3 has 15 amino acids. The V gene end was trimmed by 1 base and the J gene end by 4 bases; junction bases not matched to a gene: 3. The V gene's germline CDR1 is ENHRY and CDR2 SYGVKD. The CDR3 region is CAISEYGTGYNEQFF. For the CDR3, the DNA is TGTGCCATCAGTGAGTACGGGACAGGTTACAATGAGCAGTTCTTC.

The V and J genes are TRBV5-6 and TRBJ1-2; the match to TRBD1 covers 7 bases. The length of the CDR3 is 16 residues. The germline V gene encodes CDR1 SGHDT and CDR2 YYEEEE. J lost 5 bases, V lost 4 bases, and 14 bases had no gene match. The CDR3 nucleotides read TGTGCCAGCAGCCAGACGGGGACAGCCCTACTTTATGGCTACACCTTC. Translating gives CASSQTGTALLYGYTF. Full variable domain (missing parts from reference TRBV5-6 and TRBJ1-2): DAGVTQSPTHLIKTRGQQVTLRCSPKSGHDTVSWYQQALGQGPQFIFQYYEEEERQRGNFPDRFSGHQFPNYSSELNVNALLLGDSALYLCASSQTGTALLYGYTFGSGTRLTVV.

J is TRBJ1-2 and V is TRBV29-1; D gene ambiguous. The CDR3 covers 12 residues. The ends were cut back, 5 bases at V and 7 bases at J, with 14 bases in the middle. Germline V gene lookup returns CDR1 SQVTM and CDR2 ANQGSEA. The chain's CDR3 is CSVPTIIGGYTF. The CDR3 DNA sequence: TGCAGCGTTCCTACCATTATTGGTGGCTACACCTTC.

This chain joins TRBV5-4 and TRBJ2-1, with D perhaps matching TRBD2 (5 bases). V lost 1 base, J lost 13 bases, and 15 bases lay in between. Germline CDR1 is SGHNT and CDR2 is YYREEE (reference sequence). CDR3 length: 13 residues. CDR3 nucleotides: TGTGCCAGCAGCTTGAGCTCGGGATTTTGTCAGTTCTTC. It is translated as CASSLSSGFCQFF.

This clone has a single count. The CDR3 DNA reads as TGTGCCAGCAGCTTAGCGGTAGCGACACGGTCAGGTTCACCCCTCCACTTT. This encodes CASSLAVATRSGSPLHF. The V gene is TRBV7-8, the J gene TRBJ1-6; no clear D gene. V lost 0 bases and J lost 9, with 18 bases in between. The CDR3 consists of 17 residues. The germline gives CDR1 SGHVS, CDR2 FQNEAQ.

The V gene is TRBV21-1, the J gene TRBJ2-7; the table's D call of TRBD2 was not tested on the DNA. TRBV21-1 is given as a pseudogene. This CDR3 region has 14 residues. The CDR3 sequence is CASIGTSDAYEQYF. The CDR3 bases are TGTGCCAGCATAGGGACTAGCGATGCCTACGAGCAGTACTTC.

The CDR3 nucleotides read TGTGCCAGCAGCGCGGGACCGCCGGAGGGAAACACCATATATTTT. Protein sequence: CASSAGPPEGNTIYF. The V gene is TRBV7-8, the J gene TRBJ1-3, with D perhaps matching TRBD1 (5 bases). Germline values: CDR1 SGHVS, CDR2 FQNEAQ. V was clipped by 5 bases and J by 4 bases, with 15 bases between them. The CDR3 has 15 amino acids.

The V call is TRBV9, the J call TRBJ2-3; the D gene is possibly TRBD2 (6 bases). The V end was cut by 3 bases, the J end by 2 bases, with 19 bases between. This CDR3 has 17 residues. Germline assignment: CDR1 SGDLS and CDR2 YYNGEE. The CDR3 loop reads CASSATGSGSFTDTQYF. The CDR3 bases are TGTGCCAGCAGCGCTACTGGAAGCGGGTCCTTCACAGATACGCAGTATTTT.

J is TRBJ1-1 and V is TRBV27; D remains unclear. The V gene's germline CDR1 is MNHEY and CDR2 SMNVEV (reference sequence). Trimming left V 6 bases short and J 7 bases short, with 18 bases between. CDR3 size: 14 residues. The CDR3 nucleotides read TGTGCCAGCAGAACTCGACAACCCAGCGGTGAAGCTTTCTTT. The encoded protein is CASRTRQPSGEAFF.

The rearrangement uses TRBV28 and TRBJ2-5; weak D call: TRBD2 (6 bases). CDR1 MDHEN and CDR2 SYDVKM come from the germline V gene. CDR3 size: 14 residues. V lost 6 bases, J lost 5 bases, and 16 bases lay in between. This chain's CDR3 is CASRSGEAGETQYF. The CDR3 DNA reads as TGTGCCAGCAGGTCGGGGGAAGCCGGGGAGACCCAGTACTTC.

The chain carries TRBV3-1 (or the pseudogene TRBV3-2) and TRBJ1-4, with 9 bases that match TRBD1. The CDR3 has 16 residues. V lost 1 base to trimming and J lost 8 bases; unmatched junction nucleotides: 8. The V gene's germline CDR1 is LGHDT and CDR2 YNNKEL (reference sequence). Here the CDR3 reads CASSQGTGAVREKLFF. As DNA, the CDR3 is TGTGCCAGCAGCCAAGGGACAGGGGCAGTAAGGGAAAAACTGTTTTTT.

The chain combines TRBV5-1 with TRBJ2-1, with D tentatively TRBD2 (7 bases). The germline V and J ends were trimmed by 6 bases and 8 bases, with 21 bases remaining between them. This CDR3 comprises 15 residues. From germline, CDR1 is SGHRS and CDR2 YFSETQ. The CDR3 sequence: CASKGSQWGGDEQFF. CDR3 nucleotides: TGCGCCAGCAAGGGGTCCCAGTGGGGGGGCGATGAGCAGTTCTTC.

In this sample, this clone turned up once. V is TRBV2 and J is TRBJ2-7; 10 bases are a match to TRBD1. Germline V lookup: CDR1 SNHLY, CDR2 FYNNEI. The CDR3 runs to 19 residues. V gave up 6 bases and J gave up 2 bases; unmatched junction bases: 19. The CDR3 sequence is CASSVGDRGLAGSPYEQYF. The CDR3 DNA reads as TGTGCCAGCAGCGTGGGGGACAGGGGCCTGGCGGGAAGCCCCTACGAGCAGTACTTC.

The chain recombines TRBV19 with TRBJ2-7; 9 bases agree with TRBD2. CDR3 size: 15 residues. Germline trimming cut 3 bases from V and 4 bases from J; bases unmatched to any gene: 7. Germline lookup yields CDR1 LNHDA and CDR2 SQIVND (reference sequence). DNA for the CDR3: TGTGCCAGTAGTATTAAGACTAGCGGCGGTTACGAGCAGTACTTC. It translates to CASSIKTSGGYEQYF.

The chain uses TRBV19 and TRBJ1-2; no clear D. CDR3 length: 15 residues. Germline CDR1 reads LNHDA; CDR2 reads SQIVND (reference sequence). V dropped 3 bases and J dropped 2 bases, with 13 bases sitting between them. CDR3 region: CASSIRFALNYGYTF. The DNA of the CDR3 is TGTGCCAGTAGTATCAGGTTCGCTCTCAACTATGGCTACACCTTC. The complete variable domain, with remaining parts taken from reference TRBV19 and TRBJ1-2, reads DGGITQSPKYLFRKEGQNVTLSCEQNLNHDAMYWYRQDPGQGLRLIYYSQIVNDFQKGDIAEGYSVSREKKESFPLTVTSAQKNPTAFYLCASSIRFALNYGYTFGSGTRLTVV.

The chain recombines TRBV7-3 with TRBJ2-1; weak D call: TRBD2 (6 bases). There are 19 residues in the CDR3. With 2 bases removed from V and 2 bases from J, the gap between germline ends came to 22 bases. Germline V lookup: CDR1 SGHTA, CDR2 FQGTGA. The CDR3 coding sequence is TGTGCCAGCAGCTTATTGGGGGGTACCGGGATACTGGCCTACAATGAGCAGTTCTTC. This translates into CASSLLGGTGILAYNEQFF.

This chain uses TRBV4-1 with TRBJ1-5; D remains ambiguous. The CDR3 has 14 residues. Germline V CDR1 and CDR2: MGHRA, YSYEKL. V gave up 1 base and J gave up 8 bases, with 12 bases separating them. CDR3 coding DNA: TGCGCCAGCAGCCAAGGAGGAGGGAGGGAGCCCCAGCATTTT. Protein: CASSQGGGREPQHF.

This sequence joins TRBV7-9 and TRBJ2-2; no definite D call. This CDR3 has 12 amino acids. V was pared by 8 bases and J by 3 bases, with 7 bases between. Germline V gene data show CDR1 as SEHNR and CDR2 as FQNEAQ (reference sequence). The CDR3 sequence: CASAIDTGELFF. CDR3 coding DNA: TGTGCCAGCGCCATCGACACCGGGGAGCTGTTTTTT.

The rearrangement links TRBV3-1 (or the pseudogene TRBV3-2) to TRBJ2-7, with TRBD1 identical over 9 bases. Germline-derived CDR1 and CDR2 are LGHDT and YNNKEL (reference sequence). V gave up 3 bases and J gave up 9 bases; unmatched junction bases: 3. The CDR3 extends over 12 amino acids. As DNA, the CDR3 is TGTGCCAGCAGCCAGGACAGGGGCCGGCAGTACTTC. It encodes CASSQDRGRQYF.

The chain has TRBV11-2 and TRBJ2-1; 7 bases are shared with TRBD1. The ends lost 5 bases at V and 8 bases at J; junction bases unmatched: 12. The CDR3 consists of 15 residues. Germline lookup yields CDR1 SGHAT and CDR2 FQNNGV. The CDR3 sequence is CASSHATGFNDEQFF. The CDR3 bases are TGTGCCAGCAGCCATGCGACAGGGTTTAACGATGAGCAGTTCTTC.

The chain is built from TRBV7-9 and TRBJ1-2; a possible D gene is TRBD1 (5 bases). This CDR3 comprises 15 residues. Trimming cost V 2 bases and J 2 bases, with 12 bases left between them. CDR1 is SEHNR, CDR2 FQNEAQ, per germline (reference sequence). This chain's CDR3 is CASSLSRRGNYGYTF. The CDR3 DNA follows: TGTGCCAGCAGCTTATCAAGGCGGGGGAACTATGGCTACACCTTC.

Worth noting for this clone: The same CDR3 can be traced to other DNA sequences in this sample. The rearrangement links TRBV28 to TRBJ1-2, with TRBD1 matching over 9 bases. The V gene's germline CDR1 is MDHEN and CDR2 SYDVKM. CDR3 length: 14 amino acids. V shed 1 base and J 4 bases; nucleotides not matched to a gene: 1. The CDR3: CASSLSDRGYGYTF. Written as DNA, the CDR3 is TGTGCCAGCAGTTTATCGGACAGGGGCTATGGCTACACCTTC.

The chain joins TRBV3-1 (or the pseudogene TRBV3-2) to TRBJ1-4, with D perhaps TRBD1 (5 bases). The CDR3 totals 14 residues. Per germline, CDR1 LGHDT and CDR2 YNNKEL (reference sequence). Trimming cost V 3 bases and J 5 bases, with 10 bases left between them. CDR3: CASSHRTRNEKLFF. Here the CDR3 DNA reads TGTGCCAGCAGCCACCGGACAAGAAATGAAAAACTGTTTTTT.

The chain is built from TRBV5-1 and TRBJ2-2, with TRBD2 identical over 7 bases. V was pared by 4 bases and J by 10 bases, with 13 bases of the junction left unmatched. The CDR3 loop spans 15 amino acids. The germline V gene encodes CDR1 SGHRS and CDR2 YFSETQ. CDR3 loop: CASSMSGTRIEELFF. The CDR3 DNA follows: TGCGCCAGCAGCATGAGCGGGACCCGAATAGAGGAGCTGTTTTTT.